One T cell receptor (beta chain) is described in this entry. The record originates from a study of glioma-infiltrating T cells after dendritic cell vaccination. Study-wide context: After recurrence, repeat resection gave post-vaccination tumor, with roughly 5 paired samples.

Specified time point: after dendritic cell vaccination, including at tumor progression/relapse. Dendritic cells derived from monocytes and pulsed with autologous tumor lysate formed the vaccine. Patients received autologous tumor lysate-pulsed dendritic cell vaccination between 2003 and 2012. Tissue used contained more than 20% tumor on H&E. Sequencing used immunoSEQ multiplex PCR; TCRdb keeps in-frame clones, though not all of them. The data show 2,500 or so clones, around 85% seen once. The CDR3 totals 16 residues. With 0 bases removed from V and 7 bases from J, the gap between germline ends came to 18 bases. Germline V gene data show CDR1 as MNHEY and CDR2 as SVGAGI.

V is TRBV6-5 and J is TRBJ1-2, with D hard to call. This TCR was sampled from a human donor with glioblastoma. This specimen was tumor tissue, taken after dendritic cell vaccination. CDR3 amino acids: CASSYSAVGSSGGYTF. CDR3 sequence (DNA): TGTGCCAGCAGTTACTCGGCTGTCGGATCATCGGGTGGCTACACCTTC.